This T cell receptor beta chain was sequenced during a study of identical twins. One entry per CDR3 protein results from TCRdb running MiXCR on the 5' RACE reads. The sample records about 690,000 distinct CDR3 sequences, 21% being singletons. The length of the CDR3 is 14 residues. V trimming: 5 bases; J trimming: 5 bases; junction bases outside the gene matches: 8. In germline, CDR1 is SGHRS, CDR2 YFSETQ. This clonotype was counted a single time. These data also formed part of another study, on T cells expressing NK-cell markers.

The sequencing input was PBMCs. This chain uses TRBV5-1 with TRBJ2-7; 9 bases are a match to TRBD1. The receptor was isolated from a woman aged 18-30 years in good health. The CDR3: CASSGDRGNNEQYF. The CDR3 DNA reads TGCGCCAGCAGTGGCGACAGGGGGAATAACGAGCAGTACTTC.